These T cell receptor beta chains were read from a single sample in a study of blood T cell repertoires in COVID-19. TCRdb keeps only in-frame clones here, not all; method: immunoSEQ multiplex PCR. The sample holds more than 95,000 clones, 84% seen once. Sequencing input: peripheral blood. Receptor source: a man in his 60s with acute or convalescent COVID-19. Each CDR3 is given with its conserved first and last residue. Fields, in order: V gene, J gene, D gene, CDR3 protein, CDR3 DNA. D genes are given only for firm matches.

>TRBV9|TRBJ1-2|NA
CASSQEVQFYGYTF
TGTGCCAGCAGCCAAGAGGTCCAGTTCTATGGCTACACCTTC
>TRBV5-4|TRBJ2-5|NA
CASSSERFQETQYF
TGTGCCAGCAGCTCGGAGCGGTTCCAAGAGACCCAGTACTTC
>TRBV18|TRBJ2-7|NA
CASSTTGEPYEQYF
TGTGCCAGCTCAACCACGGGGGAACCCTACGAGCAGTACTTC
>TRBV5-1|TRBJ2-2|TRBD2
CASSLLSGSFSGELFF
TGCGCCAGCAGCTTGCTTAGCGGGAGTTTCTCCGGGGAGCTGTTTTTT
>TRBV10-3|TRBJ2-3|TRBD1
CAISESIGTGGIDTQYF
TGTGCCATCAGTGAGAGTATCGGGACAGGGGGAATAGATACGCAGTATTTT
>TRBV5-4|TRBJ1-1|NA
CASSLDRQNTEAFF
TGTGCCAGCAGCTTGGACAGGCAGAACACTGAAGCTTTCTTT
>TRBV4-1|TRBJ2-1|NA
CASSQVSSGMSYNEQFF
TGCGCCAGCAGCCAAGTCAGTTCCGGGATGTCCTACAATGAGCAGTTCTTC
>TRBV7-9|TRBJ2-5|NA
CASSLGLSQRETQYF
TGTGCCAGCAGCTTAGGACTTTCTCAGAGGGAGACCCAGTACTTC
>TRBV18|TRBJ1-5|NA
CASSPRGTQSNQPQHF
TGTGCCAGCTCACCGCGGGGGACCCAGAGCAATCAGCCCCAGCATTTT
>TRBV5-1|TRBJ1-1|NA
CASSPIRGGTEAFF
TGCGCCAGCAGCCCGATTCGGGGAGGAACTGAAGCTTTCTTT